This T cell receptor beta chain stems from a study of early T cells in non-severe SARS-CoV-2 infection. Study details: Unpaired chains resulted from sequencing bulk RNA of unsorted whole blood.

This CDR3 has 17 amino acids. The V segment lost 0 bases and the J segment 2 bases; nucleotides outside the gene matches: 5. Germline V CDR1 and CDR2: SGHDN, FVKESK. TCRdb re-called the 5' RACE reads with MiXCR, one entry per CDR3 protein. The sample yields nearly 70,000 distinct CDR3 sequences, approximately 4.5% seen once. The sequence was collected from an adult who was a healthcare worker with PCR-confirmed SARS-CoV-2 infection or an uninfected control (not recorded which). The donor label of this sample is uncertain. The chain uses TRBV14 and TRBJ2-3, with 10 bases fitting TRBD2. The source material was whole blood, sampled at baseline. CDR3 nucleotide sequence: TGTGCCAGCAGCCAAGATGATCTAGCGGGGGACACAGATACGCAGTATTTT. As protein: CASSQDDLAGDTDTQYF.